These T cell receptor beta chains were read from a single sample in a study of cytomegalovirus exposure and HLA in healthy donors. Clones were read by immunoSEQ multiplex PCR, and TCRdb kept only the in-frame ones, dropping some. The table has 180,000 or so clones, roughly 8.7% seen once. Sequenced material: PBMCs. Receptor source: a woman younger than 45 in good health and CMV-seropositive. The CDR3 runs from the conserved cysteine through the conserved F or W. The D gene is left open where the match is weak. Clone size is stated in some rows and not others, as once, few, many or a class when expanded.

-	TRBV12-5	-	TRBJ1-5	CASGGLLNQPQHF	TGTGCTAGTGGCGGACTTTTAAATCAGCCCCAGCATTTT
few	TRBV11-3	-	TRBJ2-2	CASSSEAARRNTGELFF	TGTGCCAGCAGCAGTGAGGCCGCAAGGCGGAACACCGGGGAGCTGTTTTTT
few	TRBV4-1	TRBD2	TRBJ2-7	CASSQDQTSGRPRYEQYF	TGCGCCAGCAGCCAAGATCAGACTAGCGGGAGGCCACGATACGAGCAGTACTTC
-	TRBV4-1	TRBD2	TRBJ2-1	CASSQVRLRENNEQFF	TGCGCCAGCAGCCAAGTGCGGTTGCGGGAGAACAATGAGCAGTTCTTC
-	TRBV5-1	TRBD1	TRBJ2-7	CASSFMGQGFDEQYF	TGCGCCAGCAGCTTTATGGGACAGGGGTTCGACGAGCAGTACTTC
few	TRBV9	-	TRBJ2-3	CASSGSGSSTDTQYF	TGTGCCAGCAGCGGAAGCGGGTCTAGCACAGATACGCAGTATTTT
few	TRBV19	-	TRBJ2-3	CASRRSSTDTQYF	TGTGCCAGTAGAAGGAGTAGCACAGATACGCAGTATTTT
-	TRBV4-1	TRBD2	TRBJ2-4	CASSQRPTSGIIRDKNIQYF	TGCGCCAGCAGCCAGAGGCCGACTAGCGGGATTATCAGGGACAAAAACATTCAGTACTTC
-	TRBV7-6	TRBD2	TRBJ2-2	CASSPGVTSGLTGELFF	TGTGCCAGCAGCCCGGGGGTGACTAGCGGGTTGACCGGGGAGCTGTTTTTT
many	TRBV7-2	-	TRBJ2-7	CASSLERGIASYEQYF	TGTGCCAGCAGCTTAGAAAGGGGAATCGCCTCCTACGAGCAGTACTTC
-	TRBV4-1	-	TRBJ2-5	CASSQASSFGRGWETQYF	TGCGCCAGCAGCCAAGCATCTTCCTTCGGCAGGGGATGGGAGACCCAGTACTTC